What follows describes a single T cell receptor (beta chain). Its binding antigen is unknown. Per-base qualities were not stored, and no clone one base away is much larger. The immunoSEQ Assay, a bias-controlled multiplex PCR, was used to amplify TCRbeta CDR3 regions from genomic DNA. The source study handled its data this way. The number of nucleated cells in each sample was estimated from the amplification of reference gene primers within the assay. Sequence reads were collapsed and filtered to measure the absolute abundance of every unique TCRbeta CDR3 rearrangement. Productive Simpson clonality was computed per sample as the square root of Simpson's diversity index over productive rearrangements. In TCRdb, the immuneACCESS table is reduced to in-frame sequences with V and J assigned. These tables do not hold every clone; where another copy was compared, an unresolved V gene accounts for under half, and the others remain unexplained. Clonal size and the V and J genes are those of that table, whereas D and trimming came from the DNA. This sample gives some 150,000 clones in total; about nine tenths of them show up just once. The top ten clones comprise approximately 11% of the sample.

CDR1 and CDR2 (SGHTA, FQGTGA) derive from the germline V gene. The CDR3 numbers 15 residues from cysteine through phenylalanine. Only the CDR3 DNA is retained, 45 bases long and in frame from the first base. Trimming takes 5 bases off V and 8 bases off J; junction bases not matched to a gene: 11. This specimen comes from a study of blood T cell repertoires in COVID-19 (dated by TCRdb to 2019 to 2021). Notes on the research overall: Collaborator samples came from the United States, Italy and Spain and covered acute and convalescent phases of COVID-19. The material from the prospective study consisted of cDNA or gDNA derived from T cells, B-cell-depleted T cells, or PBMCs. Subjects who had been exposed to COVID-19, were actively infected with it, or had recovered from it provided the deeply sampled blood TCRbeta repertoires that made up the dataset. The repertoires were released in a freely available public database intended as a resource for research on the immune response to SARS-CoV-2. Samples were obtained from the ongoing ImmuneRACE study (first 160 participants) and from over a thousand subjects provided by 6 global collaborators. The sample metadata nearly always contained a de-identified subject ID, COVID-19 status, age in years and sex. Where available, HLA class I and class II types were taken from metadata supplied by the sample provider and were not determined by assay-based typing. Points the paper makes about the study in general: The amount of clinical and demographic metadata varied by source and participant and was provided uncurated.

In Seattle, one collaborating source enrolled patients while the infection was active and tracked those patients longitudinally over the course of disease. Each collaborating institution followed its own protocols to collect whole blood in K2EDTA tubes. Collaborator samples were shipped for TCRbeta analysis as frozen whole blood, isolated PBMCs, or DNA extracted from either sample type. The chain is made from TRBV7-3 and TRBJ2-1, with 8 bases in between that match TRBD2. The origin of this receptor is a woman aged 60-75 years with COVID-19, enrolled during active disease. The sequenced sample was peripheral blood. The bases are TGTGCCAGCAGCCTCCGGCTAGCGGGCCTCGATGAGCAGTTCTTC. This translates into CASSLRLAGLDEQFF. Reference TRBV7-3 and TRBJ2-1 proteins supply the regions before and after the CDR3; the full variable domain is: GAGVSQTPSNKVTEKGKYVELRCDPISGHTALYWYRQSLGQGPEFLIYFQGTGAADDSGLPNDRFFAVRPEGSVSTLKIQRTERGDSAVYLCASSLRLAGLDEQFFGPGTRLTVL.